The source of this T cell receptor beta chain is a study of cytomegalovirus exposure and HLA in healthy donors. V shed 5 bases, J shed 0 bases, and the junction held 4 bases outside the gene matches. The CDR3 extends over 15 amino acids. Looked up from germline, CDR1 is MNHEY and CDR2 is SMNVEV (reference sequence). 13 Jbeta primers and 60 Vbeta primers were used for the PCR. Using immunoSEQ multiplex PCR, the repertoire was profiled, and TCRdb retains in-frame clones only, with some absent. Of approximately 81,000 clones listed, approximately 74% are singletons. Donors counted as nominally healthy when sampled, yet unrecorded immune exposures were likely.

V and J are TRBV27 and TRBJ1-1, with 9 bases that match TRBD1. The clonotype was recovered from a woman between 45 and 60 years old in good health and CMV-seropositive. Sequenced sample: PBMCs. This CDR3 is CASSRGTGMNTEAFF. The CDR3 DNA sequence: TGTGCCAGCAGTAGGGGGACAGGGATGAACACTGAAGCTTTCTTT.